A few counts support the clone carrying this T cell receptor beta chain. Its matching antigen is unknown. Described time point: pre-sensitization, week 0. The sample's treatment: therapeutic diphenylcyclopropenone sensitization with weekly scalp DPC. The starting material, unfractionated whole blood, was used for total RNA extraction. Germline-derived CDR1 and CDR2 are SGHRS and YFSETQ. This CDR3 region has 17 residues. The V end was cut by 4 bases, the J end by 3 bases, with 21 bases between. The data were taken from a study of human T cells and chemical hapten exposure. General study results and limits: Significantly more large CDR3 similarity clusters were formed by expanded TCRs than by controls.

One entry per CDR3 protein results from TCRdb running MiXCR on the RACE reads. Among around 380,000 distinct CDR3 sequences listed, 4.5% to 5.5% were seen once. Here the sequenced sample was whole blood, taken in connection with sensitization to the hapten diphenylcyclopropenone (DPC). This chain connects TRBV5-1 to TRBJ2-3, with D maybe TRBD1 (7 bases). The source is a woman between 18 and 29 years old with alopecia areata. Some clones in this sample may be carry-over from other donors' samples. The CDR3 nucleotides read TGCGCCAGCAGCCCGGAGGGGGCGCCTACACGGACAGATACGCAGTATTTT. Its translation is CASSPEGAPTRTDTQYF.